These 13 T cell receptor beta chains share one sample of origin, sequenced in a study of shared clonotypes between healthy human individuals. The repertoire was sequenced with immunoSEQ multiplex PCR; TCRdb's copy has only in-frame clones and lacks some. The table includes fewer than 3 million clones, around 93% detected once. Source material: naive CD4+ T cells from PBMCs. Subset meaning: CD45RA+ positively selected. The receptors were gathered from a young man in good health. Some clones in this sample may be carry-over from other donors' samples.

The chain joins TRBV2 to TRBJ1-5, with 9 positions matching TRBD1. Germline CDR1 reads SNHLY; CDR2 reads FYNNEI. CDR3 length equals 15 residues. The V and J ends lost 5 bases and 4 bases, in that order; junction bases with no gene match: 6. The CDR3 reads CASSSNRGHNQPQHF. CDR3 nucleotides: TGTGCCAGCAGTTCGAACAGGGGGCATAATCAGCCCCAGCATTTT.

In regard to this clone: Other DNA variants within this sample encode the same CDR3. V gene TRBV5-1 combines with J gene TRBJ2-1; TRBD2 matches 12 bases. CDR3 length equals 15 residues. CDR1 is SGHRS, CDR2 YFSETQ, per germline. J was trimmed by 5 bases and V by 2 bases; bases with no gene match: 2. CDR3 sequence (DNA): TGCGCCAGCAGCTTAGGACTAGCGGGAAACAATGAGCAGTTCTTC. Its protein product is CASSLGLAGNNEQFF. The full variable domain, rest sourced from reference TRBV5-1 and TRBJ2-1, is KAGVTQTPRYLIKTRGQQVTLSCSPISGHRSVSWYQQTPGQGLQFLFEYFSETQRNKGNFPGRFSGRQFSNSRSEMNVSTLELGDSALYLCASSLGLAGNNEQFFGPGTRLTVL.

This clone is a singleton in its sample. The sample holds other DNA sequences that translate to the same CDR3. The gene calls are TRBV28 and TRBJ2-7; 7 bases agree with TRBD1. CDR3 length equals 15 residues. CDR1 is MDHEN, CDR2 SYDVKM, per germline. The J segment lost 1 base and the V segment lost 2 bases, leaving 5 bases of the junction unmatched. CDR3 in amino acids: CASSLPGTVSYEQYF. The CDR3 nucleotides are TGTGCCAGCAGTTTACCCGGGACAGTATCCTACGAGCAGTACTTC. Filled out from reference TRBV28 and TRBJ2-7, the complete variable domain reads DVKVTQSSRYLVKRTGEKVFLECVQDMDHENMFWYRQDPGLGLRLIYFSYDVKMKEKGDIPEGYSVSREKKERFSLILESASTNQTSMYLCASSLPGTVSYEQYFGPGTRLTVT.

V gene TRBV2 combines with J gene TRBJ2-7; 7 nucleotides line up with TRBD2. The CDR3 length is 12 residues. Germline values: CDR1 SNHLY, CDR2 FYNNEI. The V gene end was trimmed by 5 bases and the J gene end by 6 bases; junction bases not matched to a gene: 4. CDR3 DNA sequence: TGTGCCAGCAGTACGACTAGCAGCGAGCAGTACTTC. It codes for CASSTTSSEQYF. The full variable domain, rest sourced from reference TRBV2 and TRBJ2-7, is EPEVTQTPSHQVTQMGQEVILRCVPISNHLYFYWYRQILGQKVEFLVSFYNNEISEKSEIFDDQFSVERPDGSNFTLKIRSTKLEDSAMYFCASSTTSSEQYFGPGTRLTVT.

V usage is TRBV5-1 and J usage is TRBJ1-3; D gene ambiguous. Trimming cost V 2 bases and J 2 bases, with 14 bases left between them. Germline V gene data show CDR1 as SGHRS and CDR2 as YFSETQ. This CDR3 is built from 16 residues. The CDR3 spells CASSLGIGSTGNTIYF. CDR3 sequence (DNA): TGCGCCAGCAGCTTAGGAATAGGTTCGACTGGAAACACCATATATTTT.

The chain links TRBV6-1 to TRBJ2-3; TRBD1 is a possible D gene (6 bases). Trimming stripped 1 base from V and 0 bases from J, with 20 bases between. This CDR3 is built from 19 residues. Germline V gene lookup returns CDR1 MNHNS and CDR2 SASEGT. The CDR3 spells CASSEGGHLGDLSTDTQYF. In DNA form, the CDR3 reads TGTGCCAGCAGTGAAGGGGGGCACTTGGGGGACCTTAGCACAGATACGCAGTATTTT.

This clone was detected once. The gene calls are TRBV30 and TRBJ2-7, with TRBD2 identical over 10 bases. The CDR3 runs to 13 residues. With 2 bases clipped from V and 6 bases from J, the junction kept 4 bases outside the gene matches. Germline V gene lookup returns CDR1 GTSNPN and CDR2 SVGIG (reference sequence). The CDR3 sequence: CAWSTQREGEQYF. In nucleotides, the CDR3 is TGTGCCTGGAGTACCCAGCGGGAGGGCGAGCAGTACTTC. Looking up the rest from reference TRBV30 and TRBJ2-7 gives the full variable domain: SQTIHQWPATLVQPVGSPLSLECTVEGTSNPNLYWYRQAAGRGLQLLFYSVGIGQISSEVPQNLSASRPQDRQFILSSKKLLLSDSGFYLCAWSTQREGEQYFGPGTRLTVT.

This rearrangement joins TRBV4-1 to TRBJ1-1; 9 nucleotides agree with TRBD1. Germline CDR1 reads MGHRA; CDR2 reads YSYEKL. This CDR3 contains 17 residues. V lost 3 bases and J lost 5; bases outside the gene matches: 13. The CDR3 DNA sequence: TGCGCCAGCAGCCAGTGGGGGGACAGGGTGCTTGGAACTGAAGCTTTCTTT. Its protein is CASSQWGDRVLGTEAFF.

CDR3 loop: CSAPRVYEQYF. The CDR3 DNA is TGCAGTGCTCCGCGGGTCTACGAGCAGTACTTC. This chain links TRBV20-1 with TRBJ2-7, with D possibly matching TRBD2 (5 bases). Germline V lookup: CDR1 DFQATT, CDR2 SNEGSKA (reference sequence). The V gene lost 5 bases and the J gene lost 3 bases, with 8 bases spanning the gap. This CDR3 spans 11 amino acids.

This clone was seen only a few times. The V gene is TRBV28, the J gene TRBJ1-5; D remains unclear. The V and J ends lost 9 bases and 0 bases respectively, with 12 bases between them. The CDR3 covers 14 residues. The germline V gene has CDR1 MDHEN and CDR2 SYDVKM. This chain's CDR3 is CASSFRNSNQPQHF. The CDR3 coding sequence is TGTGCCAGTTCCTTCAGGAATAGCAATCAGCCCCAGCATTTT. The variable domain in full, completed from reference TRBV28 and TRBJ1-5, reads DVKVTQSSRYLVKRTGEKVFLECVQDMDHENMFWYRQDPGLGLRLIYFSYDVKMKEKGDIPEGYSVSREKKERFSLILESASTNQTSMYLCASSFRNSNQPQHFGDGTRLSIL.

The chain couples TRBV6-5 to TRBJ2-1, with D maybe TRBD2 (5 bases). Trimming cost V 5 bases and J 9 bases, with 17 bases left between them. This CDR3 has 14 residues. CDR1 and CDR2 from the germline V gene are MNHEY and SVGAGI. CDR3 in amino acids: CASSPSSLQGEQFF. Here the CDR3 DNA reads TGTGCCAGCAGTCCCTCTAGCCTGCAAGGTGAGCAGTTCTTC.

V usage is TRBV2 and J usage is TRBJ1-5; D might be TRBD1 (6 bases). The CDR3 spans 14 residues. Deletions cut 6 bases from V and 5 bases from J, with 14 bases between. CDR1 is SNHLY, CDR2 FYNNEI, per germline. The CDR3 coding sequence is TGTGCCAGCAGGGGGGACACAGGCCATCAGCCCCAGCATTTT. Translation: CASRGDTGHQPQHF. Using reference TRBV2 and TRBJ1-5 for the parts outside the CDR3, the full variable domain is EPEVTQTPSHQVTQMGQEVILRCVPISNHLYFYWYRQILGQKVEFLVSFYNNEISEKSEIFDDQFSVERPDGSNFTLKIRSTKLEDSAMYFCASRGDTGHQPQHFGDGTRLSIL.

This chain joins TRBV6-1 and TRBJ2-7; 10 bases are shared with TRBD1. The CDR3 runs 15 residues. Germline V lookup: CDR1 MNHNS, CDR2 SASEGT. V lost 1 base, J lost 2 bases, and 2 bases stayed unmatched. The CDR3 is CASSEGDRGTYEQYF. CDR3 nucleotides: TGTGCCAGCAGTGAAGGGGACAGGGGCACCTACGAGCAGTACTTC.